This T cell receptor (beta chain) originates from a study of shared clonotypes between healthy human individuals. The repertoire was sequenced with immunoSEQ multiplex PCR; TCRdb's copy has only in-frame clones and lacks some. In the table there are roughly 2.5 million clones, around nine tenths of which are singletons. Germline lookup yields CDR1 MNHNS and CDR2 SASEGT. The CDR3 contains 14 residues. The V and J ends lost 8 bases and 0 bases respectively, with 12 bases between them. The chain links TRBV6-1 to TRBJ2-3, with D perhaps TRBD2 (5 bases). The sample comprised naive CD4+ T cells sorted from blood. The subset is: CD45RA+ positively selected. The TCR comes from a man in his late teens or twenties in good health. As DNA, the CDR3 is TGTGCCAGCGGAAGCGGCCGTAGCACAGATACGCAGTATTTT. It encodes CASGSGRSTDTQYF.